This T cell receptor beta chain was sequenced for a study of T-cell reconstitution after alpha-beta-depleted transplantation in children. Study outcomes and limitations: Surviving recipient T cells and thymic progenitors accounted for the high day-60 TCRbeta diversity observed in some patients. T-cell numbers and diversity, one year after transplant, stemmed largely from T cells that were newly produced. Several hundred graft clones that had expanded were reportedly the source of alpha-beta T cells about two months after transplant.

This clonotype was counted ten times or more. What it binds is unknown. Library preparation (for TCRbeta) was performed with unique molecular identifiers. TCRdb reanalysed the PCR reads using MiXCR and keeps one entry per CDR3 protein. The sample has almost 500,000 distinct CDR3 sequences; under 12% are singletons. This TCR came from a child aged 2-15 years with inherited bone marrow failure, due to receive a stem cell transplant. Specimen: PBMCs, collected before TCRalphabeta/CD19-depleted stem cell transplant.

The CDR3 DNA is TGCGCCAGCAGCTTGGATGGACAGGGGTCCTACGAGCAGTACTTC. As protein: CASSLDGQGSYEQYF. The chain combines TRBV5-1 with TRBJ2-7, with 9 positions matching TRBD1. The trim removed 0 bases at V and 1 base at J, leaving 2 bases unmatched. The germline gives CDR1 SGHRS, CDR2 YFSETQ. CDR3 length: 15 residues.